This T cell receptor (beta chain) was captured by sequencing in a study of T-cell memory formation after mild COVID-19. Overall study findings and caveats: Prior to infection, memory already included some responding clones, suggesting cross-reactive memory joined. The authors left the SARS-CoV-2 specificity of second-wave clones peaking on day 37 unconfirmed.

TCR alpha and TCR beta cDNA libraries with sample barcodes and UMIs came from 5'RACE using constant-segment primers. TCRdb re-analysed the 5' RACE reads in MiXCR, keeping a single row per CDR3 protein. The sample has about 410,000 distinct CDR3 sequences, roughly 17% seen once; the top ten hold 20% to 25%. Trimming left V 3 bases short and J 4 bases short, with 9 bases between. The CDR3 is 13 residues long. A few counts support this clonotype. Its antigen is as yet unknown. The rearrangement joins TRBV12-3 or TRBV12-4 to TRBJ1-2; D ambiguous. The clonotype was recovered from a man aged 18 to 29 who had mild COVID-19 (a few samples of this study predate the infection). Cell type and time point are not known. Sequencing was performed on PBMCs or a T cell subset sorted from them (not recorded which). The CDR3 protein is CASSFAALYGYTF. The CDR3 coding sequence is TGTGCCAGCAGTTTCGCGGCCCTCTATGGCTACACCTTC.